What follows is one T cell receptor (beta chain) and its context. Its antigen is not known. TCRdb's table, derived via immunoSEQ multiplex PCR, lists solely in-frame clones and lacks some. The table lists about 20,000 clones, around 93% of them singletons. V lost 0 bases, J lost 5 bases, and 9 bases lay in between. In germline, CDR1 is SGHRS, CDR2 YFSETQ. The CDR3 is 13 residues long. The data originate from a study of STAT3 mutations in large granular lymphocyte leukemia. Study outcomes and limitations: Differing intervals and regimens complicate linking therapy response to clone burden. At least one immunodominant TCR beta clonotype appeared in every T-cell large granular lymphocyte leukemia patient.

This chain connects TRBV5-1 to TRBJ2-7, with D perhaps matching TRBD1 (6 bases). Specimen: peripheral blood mononuclear cells. The source is a man in his fifties or sixties with T-cell large granular lymphocyte leukemia. Some clones in this sample may be carry-over from other donors' samples. The CDR3 spells CASSLAQGNEQYF. DNA for the CDR3: TGCGCCAGCAGCTTGGCCCAGGGGAACGAGCAGTACTTC.